This TCR beta chain was captured in a study of Tregs in tolerant kidney transplant recipients (dated by TCRdb to about 2019). General notes on the study: The transplants used related donors along with nonmyeloablative bone marrow transplantation, and in the human trials mixed chimerism was transient. The study applied TCRbeta sequencing to find donor-specific regulatory T cells before combined kidney and bone marrow transplantation and then followed those same cells after transplant.

Notes on this clone: Its antigen is not yet known. The read finishes 3 residues shy of the CDR3 end, and the germline J gene is used to complete it.

For TCRbeta CDR3 sequencing, genomic DNA from the sorted cells was extracted using the QIAGEN DNeasy Blood and Tissue Kit. High-throughput TCRbeta CDR3 sequencing was carried out commercially through immunoSEQ, with PCR amplification with bias correction and internal controls included. The published analysis was carried out like this. A unique productive TCRbeta sequence was defined by the CDR3 nucleotide sequence when primers matched, and otherwise by the CDR3 amino acid sequence together with the Vbeta and Jbeta genes. Sorting error was corrected by removing sequences shared between sorted populations at a frequency ratio of 2:1 or less, and the remaining shared sequences were assigned to the higher population. Donor-reactive sequences were defined as at least 5-fold expanded in CFSE-low cells versus unstimulated cells, with frequency of at least 0.01% in CFSE-low cells. Jensen-Shannon divergence, calculated on the top 100 TCRbeta sequences ranked by frequency, was used to quantify repertoire divergence. When a sample had multiple sequencing runs, each run was corrected for sorting error separately and the runs were then pooled. As stored in TCRdb, this immuneACCESS dataset retains in-frame rearrangements with V and J assigned. A fraction of the clones does not appear; measured against another copy, unresolved V genes explain less than half of the discrepancy, and the remainder lacks a known reason. The DNA gave D and trimming, while V, J and clone size come from that table. The table of this sample itemizes tens of thousands of clones. Approximately 0.81% of the sample is taken by the ten largest.

Taken with the paper, the label for time point translates to: blood sample drawn before combined kidney and bone marrow transplant. Thawed PBMCs were FACS-sorted into unstimulated Tregs (CD4+CD25+CD127-), CD4+ non-Tregs (CD4+CD25-), CD4 cells and CD8 cells. Patients were several combined kidney and bone marrow transplant recipients from the ITN036ST trial, and only these trial subjects had samples available. Healthy control blood was separated into PBMCs by Ficoll density gradient and cryopreserved, and patient PBMCs were collected both before and after transplant. The junction shows trimming of 6 bases on V and 0 bases on J, plus 15 bases between the germline ends. Reading from cysteine to phenylalanine, the CDR3 counts 16 amino acids. Shown are 39 bases from within the CDR3, in frame from base 1. CDR1 and CDR2 are drawn from the germline V gene (reference sequence): LNHDA, SQIVND. Results and caveats for the whole study, not just this receptor: Donor-specific Treg expansion exceeded global Treg expansion in tolerant patients, suggesting antigen-driven rather than nonspecific expansion. Expanding Tregs with activated donor B cells appeared to identify the most biologically relevant and donor-specific TCRbeta repertoire. Because only a small number of patients were included, the study had limitations, and the results will need to be validated in larger populations as well as under other immunosuppression protocols. For some patients, the PCR primers changed as time went on, which meant samples from those patients could not be compared with one another at the nucleotide level. Although technical replication error seemed to be minimal, the question of biological reproducibility was not addressed directly.

This specimen was CD4+ T cells from blood, taken before the transplant. The sequence was obtained from a human donor who received a combined kidney and bone marrow transplant. The chain couples TRBV19 to TRBJ1-3; the D gene is perhaps TRBD1, from 6 matching bases. The CDR3 bases that were read are TGTGCCAGTAGGGCACAGGGAAGCCCCTCTGGAAACACC. Its translation reads: CASRAQGSPSGNT. The entire CDR3 sequence reads CASRAQGSPSGNTIYF. Beyond the CDR3, the reference TRBV19 and TRBJ1-3 genes provide the residues; the full variable domain reads: DGGITQSPKYLFRKEGQNVTLSCEQNLNHDAMYWYRQDPGQGLRLIYYSQIVNDFQKGDIAEGYSVSREKKESFPLTVTSAQKNPTAFYLCASRAQGSPSGNTIYFGEGSWLTVV.